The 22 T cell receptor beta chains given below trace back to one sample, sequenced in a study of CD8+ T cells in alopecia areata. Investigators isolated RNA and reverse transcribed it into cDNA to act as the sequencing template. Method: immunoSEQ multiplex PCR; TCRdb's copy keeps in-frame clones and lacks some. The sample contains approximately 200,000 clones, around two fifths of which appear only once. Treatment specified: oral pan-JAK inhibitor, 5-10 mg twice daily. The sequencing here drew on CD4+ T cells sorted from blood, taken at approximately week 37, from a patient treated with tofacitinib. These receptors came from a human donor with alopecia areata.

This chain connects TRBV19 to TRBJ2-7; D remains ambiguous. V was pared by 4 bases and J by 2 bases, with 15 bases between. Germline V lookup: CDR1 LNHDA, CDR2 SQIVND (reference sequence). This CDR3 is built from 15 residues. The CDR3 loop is CASSTTSAGAYEQYF. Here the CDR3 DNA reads TGTGCCAGTAGTACAACATCCGCAGGAGCCTACGAGCAGTACTTC.

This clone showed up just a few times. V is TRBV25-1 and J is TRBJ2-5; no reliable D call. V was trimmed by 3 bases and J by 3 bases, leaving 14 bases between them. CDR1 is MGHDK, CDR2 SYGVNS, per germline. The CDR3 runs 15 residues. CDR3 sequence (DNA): TGTGCCAGCAGTGACCGGGCACCTCTCAAAGAGACCCAGTACTTC. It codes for CASSDRAPLKETQYF. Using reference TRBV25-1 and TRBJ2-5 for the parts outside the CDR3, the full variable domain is EADIYQTPRYLVIGTGKKITLECSQTMGHDKMYWYQQDPGMELHLIHYSYGVNSTEKGDLSSESTVSRIRTEHFPLTLESARPSHTSQYLCASSDRAPLKETQYFGPGTRLLVL.

The DNA for the CDR3 is TGCAGCGTTGAAGTATCGGGTGGCTACACCTTC. Its protein is CSVEVSGGYTF. This chain joins TRBV29-1 and TRBJ1-2; D is undetermined. The germline gives CDR1 SQVTM, CDR2 ANQGSEA. V gave up 1 base and J gave up 7 bases, with 7 bases separating them. The CDR3 consists of 11 residues.

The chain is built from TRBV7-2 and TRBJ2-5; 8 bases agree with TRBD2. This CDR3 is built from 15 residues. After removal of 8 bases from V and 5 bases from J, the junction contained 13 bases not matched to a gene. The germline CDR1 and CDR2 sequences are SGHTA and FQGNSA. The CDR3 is CASGLPAGARETQYF. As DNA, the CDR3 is TGTGCCAGCGGTCTACCAGCGGGAGCTAGGGAGACCCAGTACTTC. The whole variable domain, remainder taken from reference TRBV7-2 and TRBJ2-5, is GAGVSQSPSNKVTEKGKDVELRCDPISGHTALYWYRQSLGQGLEFLIYFQGNSAPDKSGLPSDRFSAERTGGSVSTLTIQRTQQEDSAVYLCASGLPAGARETQYFGPGTRLLVL.

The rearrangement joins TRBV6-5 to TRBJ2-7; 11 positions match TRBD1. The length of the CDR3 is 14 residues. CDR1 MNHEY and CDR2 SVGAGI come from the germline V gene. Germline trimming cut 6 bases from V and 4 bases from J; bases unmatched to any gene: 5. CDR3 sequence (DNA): TGTGCCAGCAGAAGGACAGGGGGCGCGTACGAGCAGTACTTC. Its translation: CASRRTGGAYEQYF.

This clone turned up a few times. CDR3 region: CASSLGLGNEQFF. In DNA, the CDR3 is TGCGCCAGCAGCCTCGGACTAGGCAATGAGCAGTTCTTC. The chain has TRBV4-1 and TRBJ2-1, with 7 bases that match TRBD2. CDR1 MGHRA and CDR2 YSYEKL come from the germline V gene. V lost 4 bases and J lost 6; bases outside the gene matches: 3. This CDR3 is 13 amino acids long.

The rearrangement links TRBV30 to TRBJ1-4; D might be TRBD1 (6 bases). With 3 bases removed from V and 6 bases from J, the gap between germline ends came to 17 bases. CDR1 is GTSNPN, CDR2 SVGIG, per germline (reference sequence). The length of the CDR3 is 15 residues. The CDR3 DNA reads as TGTGCCTGGAGACGGGGGCCAGGGTACGATGAAAAACTGTTTTTT. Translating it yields CAWRRGPGYDEKLFF. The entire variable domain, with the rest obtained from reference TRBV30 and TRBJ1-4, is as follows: SQTIHQWPATLVQPVGSPLSLECTVEGTSNPNLYWYRQAAGRGLQLLFYSVGIGQISSEVPQNLSASRPQDRQFILSSKKLLLSDSGFYLCAWRRGPGYDEKLFFGSGTQLSVL.

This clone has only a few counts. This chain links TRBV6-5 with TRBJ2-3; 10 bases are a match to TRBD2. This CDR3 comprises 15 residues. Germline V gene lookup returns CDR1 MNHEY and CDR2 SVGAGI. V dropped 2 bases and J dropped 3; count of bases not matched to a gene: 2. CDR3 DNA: TGTGCCAGCAGTTACCTAGCGGGAGAGACAGATACGCAGTATTTT. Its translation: CASSYLAGETDTQYF.

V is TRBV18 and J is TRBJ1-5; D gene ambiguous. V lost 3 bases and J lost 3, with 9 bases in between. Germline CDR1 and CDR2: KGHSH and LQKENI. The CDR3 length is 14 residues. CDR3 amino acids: CASSPLGTNQPQHF. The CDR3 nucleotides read TGTGCCAGCTCACCTCTCGGTACCAATCAGCCCCAGCATTTT. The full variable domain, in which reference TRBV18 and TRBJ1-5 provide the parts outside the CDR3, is NAGVMQNPRHLVRRRGQEARLRCSPMKGHSHVYWYRQLPEEGLKFMVYLQKENIIDESGMPKERFSAEFPKEGPSILRIQQVVRGDSAAYFCASSPLGTNQPQHFGDGTRLSIL.

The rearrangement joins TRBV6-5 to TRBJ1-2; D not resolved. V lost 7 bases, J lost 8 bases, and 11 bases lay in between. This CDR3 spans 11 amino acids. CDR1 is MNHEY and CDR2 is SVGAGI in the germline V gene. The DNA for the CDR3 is TGTGCCAGCAAAGGCCGGGGAGGCTACACCTTC. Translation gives CASKGRGGYTF.

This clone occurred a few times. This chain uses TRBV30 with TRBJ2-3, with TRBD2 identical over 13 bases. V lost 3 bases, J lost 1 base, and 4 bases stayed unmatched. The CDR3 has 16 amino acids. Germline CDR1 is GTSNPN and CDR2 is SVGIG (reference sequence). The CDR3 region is CAWRGGTSGGTDTQYF. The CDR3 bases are TGTGCCTGGAGGGGTGGGACTAGCGGGGGCACAGATACGCAGTATTTT.

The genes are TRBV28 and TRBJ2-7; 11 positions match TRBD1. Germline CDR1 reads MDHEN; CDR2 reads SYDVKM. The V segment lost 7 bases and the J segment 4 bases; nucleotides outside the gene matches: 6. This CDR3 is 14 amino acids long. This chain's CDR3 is CASTRGDRGYEQYF. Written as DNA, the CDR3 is TGTGCCAGCACCCGTGGGGACAGGGGGTACGAGCAGTACTTC.

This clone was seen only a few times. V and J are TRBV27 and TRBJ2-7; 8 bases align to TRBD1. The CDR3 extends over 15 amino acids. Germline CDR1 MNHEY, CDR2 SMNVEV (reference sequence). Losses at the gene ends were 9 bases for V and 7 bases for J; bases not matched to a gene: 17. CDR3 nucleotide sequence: TGTGCCAGTTCCCCCCGGGACAGGCCGGAGAGGGAGCAGTACTTC. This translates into CASSPRDRPEREQYF.

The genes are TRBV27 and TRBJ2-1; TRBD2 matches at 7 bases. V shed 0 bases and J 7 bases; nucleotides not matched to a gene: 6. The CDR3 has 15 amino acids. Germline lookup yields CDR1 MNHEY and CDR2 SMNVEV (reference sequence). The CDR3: CASSLSGRPGNEQFF. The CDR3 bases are TGTGCCAGCAGTTTATCCGGGAGGCCTGGGAATGAGCAGTTCTTC.

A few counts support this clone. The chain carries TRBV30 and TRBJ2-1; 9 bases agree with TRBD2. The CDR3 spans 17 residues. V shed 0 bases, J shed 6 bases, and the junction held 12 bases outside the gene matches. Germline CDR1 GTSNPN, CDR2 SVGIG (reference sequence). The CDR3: CAWSVQLGGRVFNEQFF. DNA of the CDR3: TGTGCCTGGAGTGTACAGTTGGGCGGGAGGGTTTTCAATGAGCAGTTCTTC.

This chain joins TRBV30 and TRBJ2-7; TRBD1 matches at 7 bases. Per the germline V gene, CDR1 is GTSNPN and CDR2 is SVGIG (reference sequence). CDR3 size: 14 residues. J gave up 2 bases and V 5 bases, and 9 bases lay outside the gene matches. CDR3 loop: CAWGPTGQTYEQYF. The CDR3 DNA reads TGTGCCTGGGGTCCTACGGGACAGACCTACGAGCAGTACTTC.

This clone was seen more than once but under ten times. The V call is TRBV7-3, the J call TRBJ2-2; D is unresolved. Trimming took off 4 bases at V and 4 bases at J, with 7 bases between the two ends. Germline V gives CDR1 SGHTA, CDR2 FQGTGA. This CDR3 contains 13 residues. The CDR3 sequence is CASSSRSTGELFF. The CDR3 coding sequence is TGTGCCAGCAGCTCCCGGAGCACCGGGGAGCTGTTTTTT.

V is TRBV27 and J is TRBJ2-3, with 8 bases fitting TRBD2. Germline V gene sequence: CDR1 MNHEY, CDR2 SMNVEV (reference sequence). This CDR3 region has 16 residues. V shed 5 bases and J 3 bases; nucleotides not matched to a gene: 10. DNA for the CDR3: TGTGCCAGCAGTCGACTGGCCAGCGGGAGTACAGATACGCAGTATTTT. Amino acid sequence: CASSRLASGSTDTQYF.

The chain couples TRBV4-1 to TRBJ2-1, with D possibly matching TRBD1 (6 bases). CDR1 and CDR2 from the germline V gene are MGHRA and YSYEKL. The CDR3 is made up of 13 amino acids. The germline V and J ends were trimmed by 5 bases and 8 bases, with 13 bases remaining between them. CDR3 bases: TGCGCCAGCAGCTTACAGGGAAGGGATGAGCAGTTCTTC. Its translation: CASSLQGRDEQFF.

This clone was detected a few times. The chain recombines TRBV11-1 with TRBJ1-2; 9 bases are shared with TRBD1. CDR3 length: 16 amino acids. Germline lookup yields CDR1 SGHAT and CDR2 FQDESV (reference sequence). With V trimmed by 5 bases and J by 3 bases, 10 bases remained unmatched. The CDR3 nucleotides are TGTGCCAGCAGCAACCCAACGACAGGGGGGGACTATGGCTACACCTTC. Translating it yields CASSNPTTGGDYGYTF.

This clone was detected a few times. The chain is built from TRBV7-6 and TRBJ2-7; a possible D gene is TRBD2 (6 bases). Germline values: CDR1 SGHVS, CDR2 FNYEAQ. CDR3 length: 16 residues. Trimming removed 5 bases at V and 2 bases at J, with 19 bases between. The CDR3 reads CASSRPSRSGAYEQYF. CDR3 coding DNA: TGTGCCAGCAGCCGCCCTAGCAGATCGGGGGCCTACGAGCAGTACTTC.

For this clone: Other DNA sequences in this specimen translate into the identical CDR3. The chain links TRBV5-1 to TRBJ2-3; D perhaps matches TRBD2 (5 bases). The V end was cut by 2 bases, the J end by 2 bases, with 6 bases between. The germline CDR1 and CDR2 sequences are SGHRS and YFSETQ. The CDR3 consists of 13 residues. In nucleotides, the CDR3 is TGCGCCAGCAGCTTTCGGGACACAGATACGCAGTATTTT. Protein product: CASSFRDTDTQYF.